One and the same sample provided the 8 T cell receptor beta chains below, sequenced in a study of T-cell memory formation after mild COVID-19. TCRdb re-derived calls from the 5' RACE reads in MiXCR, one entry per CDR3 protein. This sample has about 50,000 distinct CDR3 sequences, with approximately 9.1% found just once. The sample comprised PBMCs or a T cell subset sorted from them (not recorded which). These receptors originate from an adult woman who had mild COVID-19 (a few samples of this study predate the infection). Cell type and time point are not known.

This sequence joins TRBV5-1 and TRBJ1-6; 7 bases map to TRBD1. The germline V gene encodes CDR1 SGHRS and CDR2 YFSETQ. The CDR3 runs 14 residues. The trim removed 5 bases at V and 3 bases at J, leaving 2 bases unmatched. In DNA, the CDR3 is TGCGCCAGCAGAACAGGGGACTATAATTCACCCCTCCACTTT. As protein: CASRTGDYNSPLHF.

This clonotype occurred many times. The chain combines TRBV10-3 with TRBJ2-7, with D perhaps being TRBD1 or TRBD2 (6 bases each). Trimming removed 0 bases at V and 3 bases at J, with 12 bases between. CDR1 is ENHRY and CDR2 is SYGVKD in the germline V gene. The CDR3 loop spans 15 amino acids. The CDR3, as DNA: TGTGCCATCAGTGAGTCTGGGGGGCTAGGCTACGAGCAGTACTTC. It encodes CAISESGGLGYEQYF.

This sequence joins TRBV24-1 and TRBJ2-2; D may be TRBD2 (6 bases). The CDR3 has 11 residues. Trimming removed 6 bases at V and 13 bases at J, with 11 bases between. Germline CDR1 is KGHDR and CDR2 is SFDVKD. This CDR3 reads CATSQKGGLFF. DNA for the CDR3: TGTGCCACCAGTCAGAAGGGAGGGCTGTTTTTT.

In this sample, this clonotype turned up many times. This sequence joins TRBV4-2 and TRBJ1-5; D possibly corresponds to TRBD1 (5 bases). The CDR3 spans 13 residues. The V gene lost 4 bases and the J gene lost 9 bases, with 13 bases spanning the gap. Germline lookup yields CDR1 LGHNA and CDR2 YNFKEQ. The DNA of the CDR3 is TGTGCCAGCAGCCGTACATCGAGGGGGCCCCAGCATTTT. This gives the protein CASSRTSRGPQHF.

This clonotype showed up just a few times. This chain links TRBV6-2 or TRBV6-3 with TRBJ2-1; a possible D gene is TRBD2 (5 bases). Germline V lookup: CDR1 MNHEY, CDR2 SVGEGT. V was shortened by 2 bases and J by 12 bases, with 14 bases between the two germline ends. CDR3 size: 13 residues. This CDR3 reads CASSYPDRRGQFF. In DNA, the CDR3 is TGTGCCAGCAGTTACCCCGACCGCCGGGGGCAGTTCTTC.

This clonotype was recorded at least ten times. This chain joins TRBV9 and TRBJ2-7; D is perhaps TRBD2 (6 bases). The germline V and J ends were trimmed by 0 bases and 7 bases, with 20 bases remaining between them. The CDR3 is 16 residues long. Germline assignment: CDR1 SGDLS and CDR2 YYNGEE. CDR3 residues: CASSVAIPGGGSEQYF. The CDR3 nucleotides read TGTGCCAGCAGCGTAGCTATTCCCGGGGGAGGCTCGGAGCAGTACTTC.

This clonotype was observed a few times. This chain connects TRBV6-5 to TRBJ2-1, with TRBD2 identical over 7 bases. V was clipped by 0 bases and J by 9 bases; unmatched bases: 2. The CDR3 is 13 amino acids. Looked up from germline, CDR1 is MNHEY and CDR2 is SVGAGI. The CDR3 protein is CASSYSSGGEQFF. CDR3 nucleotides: TGTGCCAGCAGTTACTCTTCGGGGGGTGAGCAGTTCTTC.

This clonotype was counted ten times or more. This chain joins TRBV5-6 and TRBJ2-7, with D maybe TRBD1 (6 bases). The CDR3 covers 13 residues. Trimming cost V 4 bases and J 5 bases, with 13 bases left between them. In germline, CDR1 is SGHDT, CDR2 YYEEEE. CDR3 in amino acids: CASSPPGVHEQYF. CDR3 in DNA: TGTGCCAGCAGCCCCCCAGGGGTCCACGAGCAGTACTTC. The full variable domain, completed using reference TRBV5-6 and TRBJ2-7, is DAGVTQSPTHLIKTRGQQVTLRCSPKSGHDTVSWYQQALGQGPQFIFQYYEEEERQRGNFPDRFSGHQFPNYSSELNVNALLLGDSALYLCASSPPGVHEQYFGPGTRLTVT.